This record looks at one TCR beta chain sequence and its context. The CDR3 is cut off 3 residues early in the read; its end comes from the germline J gene. Clones were sequenced by immunoSEQ multiplex PCR, and TCRdb holds only the in-frame ones, with some missing. This listing includes 30,000 or so clones. The data were taken from a study of T cells in women clearing cervical HPV infection. Whole-study context: For cases, blood was sampled a median 149 days after lesion detection, interquartile range roughly 90 to 210 days.

The V end was cut by 0 bases, the J end by 6 bases, with 13 bases between. This CDR3 comprises 14 residues. Germline V lookup: CDR1 SGDLS, CDR2 YYNGEE. This chain connects TRBV9 to TRBJ2-7, with D possibly being TRBD1 (5 bases). Sequenced sample: blood buffy coat. This TCR was sampled from a woman aged 18 to 75 with a cervical HPV16 infection that either progressed to CIN3+ or cleared (not recorded which). The CDR3 loop reads CASSVGNGAGEQYF. The sequenced part of the CDR3 DNA is TGTGCCAGCAGCGTAGGAAATGGGGCTGGCGAG.